This T cell receptor beta chain was found in a study of blood T cell repertoires in COVID-19. Original analysis: Amplification from reference gene primers served as the basis for estimated nucleated cell counts. Clones were sequenced by immunoSEQ multiplex PCR, and TCRdb holds only the in-frame ones, with some missing. V and J calls and clone size are copied from that table; D and trimming were computed from the DNA. The sample contains 250,000 to 300,000 clones, roughly 90% of which appear only once. Germline CDR1 and CDR2: ENHRY and SYGVKD. The CDR3 spans 14 residues. V gave up 4 bases and J gave up 8 bases, with 17 bases separating them. Two consecutive negative NP/OP PCR tests, clearance, or resolved symptoms defined Cohort 3 recovery.

The genes are TRBV10-3 and TRBJ2-5; tentatively, D is TRBD1 (5 bases). Specimen: PBMCs or T cells enriched from blood (not recorded which). This TCR came from a middle-aged man who had recovered from COVID-19. Here the CDR3 reads CAISGRLAQGTQYF. The CDR3 DNA reads TGTGCCATCAGTGGGAGACTCGCCCAGGGCACCCAGTACTTC.